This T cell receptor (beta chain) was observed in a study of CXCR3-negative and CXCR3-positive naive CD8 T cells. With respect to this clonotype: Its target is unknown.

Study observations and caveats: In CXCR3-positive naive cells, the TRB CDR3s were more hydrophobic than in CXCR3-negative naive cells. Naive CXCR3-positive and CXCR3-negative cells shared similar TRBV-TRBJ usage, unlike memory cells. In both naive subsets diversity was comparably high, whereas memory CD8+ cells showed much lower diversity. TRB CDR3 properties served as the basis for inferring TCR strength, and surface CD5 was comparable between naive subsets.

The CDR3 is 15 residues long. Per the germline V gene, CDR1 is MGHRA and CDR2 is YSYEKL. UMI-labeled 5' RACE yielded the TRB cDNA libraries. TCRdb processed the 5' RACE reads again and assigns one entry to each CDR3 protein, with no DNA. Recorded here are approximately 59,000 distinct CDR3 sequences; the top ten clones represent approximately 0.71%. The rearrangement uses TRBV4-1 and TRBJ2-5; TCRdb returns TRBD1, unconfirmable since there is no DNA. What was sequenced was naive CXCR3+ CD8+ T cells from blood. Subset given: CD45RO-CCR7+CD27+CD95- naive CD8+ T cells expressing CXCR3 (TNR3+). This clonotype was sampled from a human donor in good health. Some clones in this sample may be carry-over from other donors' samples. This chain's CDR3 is CASSRGKQGLETQYF.